This is a list of T cell receptor beta chains from one sample in a study of blood T cell repertoires in COVID-19. Here immunoSEQ multiplex PCR was the method, and the copy in TCRdb shows in-frame clones only, minus some. Among roughly 26,000 clones listed, 60% to 70% were seen once. Material for sequencing was peripheral blood. The receptor source for this set is a man aged 55 to 70 with active or convalescent COVID-19. Both conserved end residues are part of each CDR3. The D gene is left open where the match is weak. Rows may omit the clone size; those that give it use once, few, many or a size class.

TRBD1,-,TRBJ1-2,TRBV7-3,15,CASSLKGQGAGGYTF,TGTGCCAGCAGCTTGAAGGGACAGGGGGCCGGTGGCTACACCTTC
TRBD1,-,TRBJ1-2,TRBV6-4,15,CASSQTGTQGYGYTF,TGTGCCAGCAGCCAAACCGGGACACAGGGGTATGGCTACACCTTC
-,-,TRBJ2-2,TRBV6-5,14,CASSYGGNAGELFF,TGTGCCAGCAGTTACGGAGGGAACGCCGGGGAGCTGTTTTTT
TRBD2,few,TRBJ2-1,TRBV7-2,16,CASSPRLAGGIDEQFF,TGTGCCAGCAGCCCTCGACTAGCGGGAGGAATTGATGAGCAGTTCTTC
-,few,TRBJ1-4,TRBV18,13,CASSPFTGEKLFF,TGTGCCAGCTCACCCTTTACCGGGGAAAAACTGTTTTTT
-,-,TRBJ2-1,TRBV5-1,15,CASSRGARSYNEQFF,TGCGCCAGCAGCAGGGGCGCAAGGTCCTACAATGAGCAGTTCTTC
-,few,TRBJ1-1,TRBV4-2,13,CASSPGLNTEAFF,TGTGCCAGCAGCCCAGGTCTGAACACTGAAGCTTTCTTT
-,-,TRBJ2-1,TRBV12-5,15,CASGLGLGPYNEQFF,TGTGCTAGTGGTTTGGGACTAGGGCCCTACAATGAGCAGTTCTTC
-,-,TRBJ2-1,TRBV5-1,14,CASSKMGAREEQFF,TGCGCCAGCAGTAAAATGGGGGCGCGGGAGGAGCAGTTCTTC
TRBD2,-,TRBJ2-7,TRBV6-5,15,CASRGLAKTAYEQYF,TGTGCCAGCAGGGGACTAGCGAAAACAGCCTACGAGCAGTACTTC
TRBD1,-,TRBJ1-2,TRBV5-6,13,CASSLRTGWGYTF,TGTGCCAGCAGCTTGCGGACAGGGTGGGGCTACACCTTC
-,-,TRBJ2-7,TRBV4-1,15,CASSQEYPYYLGQYF,TGCGCCAGCAGCCAAGAGTATCCATACTACCTTGGGCAGTACTTC
TRBD1,-,TRBJ2-1,TRBV19,15,CASSKGQVSYNEQFF,TGTGCCAGTAGTAAGGGACAGGTATCCTACAATGAGCAGTTCTTC
-,-,TRBJ2-1,TRBV9,13,CASRREPYNEQFF,TGTGCCAGCAGAAGAGAGCCCTACAATGAGCAGTTCTTC